The sequence of this T cell receptor beta chain was determined in a study of blood T cell repertoires in COVID-19. As for the study in general: Both acute and convalescent COVID-19 samples were obtained from the United States, Italy and Spain. Sample material is recorded as cDNA or gDNA derived from T cells, B-cell-depleted T cells, or PBMCs.

In the original analysis: Amplification of reference gene primers provided the estimated nucleated cell counts. Libraries were prepared by immunoSEQ multiplex PCR; TCRdb keeps only in-frame clonotypes and omits some of them. V and J calls and clone size are copied from that table; D and trimming were computed from the DNA. Among under 350,000 clones, approximately 90% were seen once, and the ten largest hold approximately 4.6%. The CDR3 sequence is 16 residues long. Germline CDR1 reads SGHRS; CDR2 reads YFSETQ. After removal of 2 bases from V and 6 bases from J, the junction contained 13 bases not matched to a gene.

Material for sequencing was peripheral blood. The chain employs TRBV5-1 and TRBJ1-1; 7 nucleotides agree with TRBD1. The origin of this receptor is a man in his forties with acute or convalescent COVID-19. CDR3 region: CASSFRDSRGAAEAFF. The CDR3 region has the DNA TGCGCCAGCAGCTTCCGGGACAGTCGAGGGGCAGCTGAAGCTTTCTTT.